Below, 13 T cell receptor beta chains from the same sample are listed, as sequenced in a study of blood T cell repertoires in COVID-19. Assay: immunoSEQ multiplex PCR; the TCRdb copy retains only in-frame clones and omits some. The sample holds some 42,000 clones, 90% seen once. Material for sequencing was peripheral blood. Source of these receptors: a man aged 50 to 59 with active COVID-19.

The rearrangement links TRBV5-6 to TRBJ1-3; perhaps TRBD1 as D (6 bases). Germline values: CDR1 SGHDT, CDR2 YYEEEE. Trimming removed 2 bases from V and 0 bases from J, with 15 bases in between. The CDR3 is 17 amino acids. Written as DNA, the CDR3 is TGTGCCAGCAGCTTAATAGGGACAACAAGCTCTGGAAACACCATATATTTT. This sequence encodes CASSLIGTTSSGNTIYF.

The chain recombines TRBV7-8 with TRBJ1-1; D unclear. The germline gives CDR1 SGHVS, CDR2 FQNEAQ. The CDR3 length is 13 residues. The V and J ends lost 2 bases and 5 bases respectively, with 9 bases between them. The chain's CDR3 is CASSLSQVTEAFF. In nucleotides, the CDR3 is TGTGCCAGCAGCTTATCGCAGGTTACTGAAGCTTTCTTT.

This chain uses TRBV28 with TRBJ1-6; tentatively, D is TRBD1 (5 bases). V was shortened by 7 bases and J by 10 bases, with 11 bases between the two germline ends. CDR3 length: 12 amino acids. CDR1 is MDHEN and CDR2 is SYDVKM in the germline V gene. Here the CDR3 reads CASKGVRSPLHF. The CDR3 DNA reads TGTGCCAGCAAAGGGGTCCGATCACCCCTCCACTTT.

The V call is TRBV6-1, the J call TRBJ2-7, with TRBD1 identical over 8 bases. This CDR3 contains 17 residues. CDR1 is MNHNS, CDR2 SASEGT, per germline. Trimming at V came to 4 bases and at J to 1 base, leaving 12 bases not matched to a gene. The CDR3 reads CASSAYGTGRESYEQYF. CDR3 DNA sequence: TGTGCCAGCAGTGCTTACGGGACAGGTCGGGAATCCTACGAGCAGTACTTC.

The rearrangement uses TRBV6-2 or TRBV6-3 and TRBJ1-2, with D perhaps TRBD1 (5 bases). CDR1 MNHEY and CDR2 SVGEGT come from the germline V gene. Trimming pared 2 bases from V and 0 bases from J, leaving 10 bases between. CDR3 length: 15 residues. DNA of the CDR3: TGTGCCAGCAGTTACAACGGACACTCTAACTATGGCTACACCTTC. Protein sequence: CASSYNGHSNYGYTF.

The chain employs TRBV5-1 and TRBJ1-2, with D possibly matching TRBD1 (6 bases). The V and J ends lost 2 bases and 2 bases respectively, with 13 bases between them. Per germline, CDR1 SGHRS and CDR2 YFSETQ. The CDR3 extends over 15 amino acids. The CDR3 region has the DNA TGCGCCAGCAGCTTAGGCGGGGGCGAAAACTATGGCTACACCTTC. It is translated as CASSLGGGENYGYTF.

The gene calls are TRBV11-2 and TRBJ1-1; D uncertain. Trimming left V 0 bases short and J 0 bases short, with 11 bases between. Germline lookup yields CDR1 SGHAT and CDR2 FQNNGV. The CDR3 contains 16 residues. Here the CDR3 DNA reads TGTGCCAGCAGCTTAGAAGCCCAGGCGATGAACACTGAAGCTTTCTTT. Its protein product is CASSLEAQAMNTEAFF.

This clone was observed a handful of times. The chain uses TRBV4-1 and TRBJ2-7; D is possibly TRBD2 (6 bases). Looked up from germline, CDR1 is MGHRA and CDR2 is YSYEKL. Trimming shortened V by 1 base and J by 7 bases, and 11 bases separated the two germline ends. The CDR3 sequence is 13 residues long. The CDR3 region is CASSQVSGVEQYF. In DNA form, the CDR3 reads TGCGCCAGCAGCCAAGTCTCGGGGGTGGAGCAGTACTTC.

The genes are TRBV5-1 and TRBJ1-1, with TRBD1 matching over 9 bases. Germline V CDR1 and CDR2: SGHRS, YFSETQ. The V gene end was trimmed by 2 bases and the J gene end by 1 base; junction bases not matched to a gene: 0. The CDR3 has 14 amino acids. CDR3 sequence reads: CASSLQGANTEAFF. In DNA form, the CDR3 reads TGCGCCAGCAGCTTACAGGGGGCGAACACTGAAGCTTTCTTT. Complete variable domain (other parts from reference TRBV5-1 and TRBJ1-1): KAGVTQTPRYLIKTRGQQVTLSCSPISGHRSVSWYQQTPGQGLQFLFEYFSETQRNKGNFPGRFSGRQFSNSRSEMNVSTLELGDSALYLCASSLQGANTEAFFGQGTRLTVV.

The genes are TRBV7-2 and TRBJ1-1; D unclear. Trimming pared 3 bases from V and 1 base from J, leaving 6 bases between. Germline V gene sequence: CDR1 SGHTA, CDR2 FQGNSA. The CDR3 spans 13 residues. The chain's CDR3 is CASSFRQNTEAFF. Here the CDR3 DNA reads TGTGCCAGCAGCTTCCGACAGAACACTGAAGCTTTCTTT.

The chain joins TRBV6-5 to TRBJ1-2; TRBD1 agrees at 11 bases. J was trimmed by 4 bases and V by 6 bases; bases with no gene match: 4. CDR3 length equals 14 residues. Germline CDR1 reads MNHEY; CDR2 reads SVGAGI. The CDR3 here is CASSPGTGGYGYTF. CDR3 DNA sequence: TGTGCCAGCAGCCCCGGGACAGGGGGCTATGGCTACACCTTC.

This chain links TRBV4-3 with TRBJ1-2; 7 positions agree with TRBD1. The germline gives CDR1 LGHNA, CDR2 YSLEER. With V trimmed by 3 bases and J by 0 bases, 4 bases remained unmatched. This CDR3 spans 15 amino acids. In DNA form, the CDR3 reads TGCGCCAGCAGCCAGGACAGGCCAGCTAACTATGGCTACACCTTC. This codes for CASSQDRPANYGYTF.

J is TRBJ1-5 and V is TRBV2; D uncertain. V was trimmed by 3 bases and J by 0 bases, leaving 9 bases between them. The CDR3 is 15 residues long. CDR1 is SNHLY, CDR2 FYNNEI, per germline. CDR3 region: CASSDRNPSNQPQHF. CDR3 nucleotides: TGTGCCAGCAGTGACAGAAACCCTAGCAATCAGCCCCAGCATTTT.